This TCR beta chain was retrieved from a study of T-cell memory formation after mild COVID-19. Overall study: Largely, TCR clusters stayed within a single donor. Study-level findings and limits: CD4/CD8 balance held among clones contracting day 15 to 85, and later expanders leaned CD4+. Second-wave clones reaching peak frequency on day 37 lacked confirmed SARS-CoV-2 specificity. Several responding clones turned up in pre-infection memory, indicating that cross-reactive memory may have taken part.

This clonotype occurred a few times. Its antigen remains unknown. TCRdb reprocessed the 5' RACE reads via MiXCR and lists one record per CDR3 protein. The table lists a few hundred thousand distinct CDR3 sequences, 20% of them singletons, with 21% in the top ten. This CDR3 contains 16 residues. The V segment lost 4 bases and the J segment 8 bases; nucleotides outside the gene matches: 12. Germline V gene lookup returns CDR1 SGHTA and CDR2 FQGNSA. This receptor was taken from a man aged 18-30 years who had mild COVID-19 (a few samples of this study predate the infection). Cell type and time point are not known. The material sequenced was PBMCs or a T cell subset sorted from them (not recorded which). The rearrangement joins TRBV7-2 to TRBJ1-4; 8 bases line up with TRBD1. The CDR3 coding sequence is TGTGCCAGCAGCTCACAATCAGGGGGCAATCTAGAAAAACTGTTTTTT. This encodes CASSSQSGGNLEKLFF.